The 6 T cell receptor beta chains presented below share a single source sample, sequenced in a study of glioma-infiltrating T cells. TCR alpha and beta CDR3 regions were amplified from RNA using iRepertoire nested multiplex PCR. MiXCR, run by TCRdb on the multiplex PCR reads, gives a single entry per CDR3 protein. The table records about 380,000 distinct CDR3 sequences, less than 50% of them present only once. Sequencing was performed on glioma tissue, nonneoplastic brain tissue, or PBMCs (not recorded which). All receptors come from a human donor with low-grade glioma or glioblastoma, undergoing nonglioma brain surgery, or in good health (not recorded which).

The CDR3 is CASSLTSAAELHNEQFF. The DNA for the CDR3 is TGTGCCAGCAGTCTTACCTCGGCGGCGGAACTTCACAATGAGCAGTTCTTC. V and J are TRBV28 and TRBJ2-1; no clear D gene. V was trimmed by 5 bases and J by 5 bases, leaving 22 bases between them. The CDR3 sequence is 17 residues long. Germline V gene lookup returns CDR1 MDHEN and CDR2 SYDVKM.

This chain uses TRBV29-1 with TRBJ2-7; 10 bases fit TRBD1. CDR1 and CDR2 from the germline V gene are SQVTM and ANQGSEA. The CDR3 extends over 13 amino acids. The V and J ends lost 6 bases and 3 bases, in that order; junction bases with no gene match: 5. The CDR3 spells CSVMTGGLYEQYF. The CDR3 DNA reads TGCAGCGTGATGACAGGGGGCCTCTACGAGCAGTACTTC.

This clonotype has just a few counts. The chain couples TRBV6-1 to TRBJ1-5; D is undetermined. Trimming removed 9 bases from V and 1 base from J, with 10 bases in between. CDR3 length equals 13 residues. The germline gives CDR1 MNHNS, CDR2 SASEGT. The CDR3 is CASHDGSNQPQHF. CDR3 DNA: TGTGCCAGTCACGACGGGAGCAATCAGCCCCAGCATTTT.

This clonotype came up a few times. The V call is TRBV7-2, the J call TRBJ2-5, with TRBD1 matching over 8 bases. Germline lookup yields CDR1 SGHTA and CDR2 FQGNSA. The CDR3 loop spans 14 amino acids. With V trimmed by 5 bases and J by 5 bases, 7 bases remained unmatched. The CDR3 DNA sequence: TGTGCCAGCAGCCCCAGACAGGGGATGGAGACCCAGTACTTC. This encodes CASSPRQGMETQYF.

This clonotype has ten or more counts. This chain connects TRBV20-1 to TRBJ1-2; the D is unclear. CDR3 length equals 13 residues. V dropped 0 bases and J dropped 5 bases, with 10 bases sitting between them. CDR1 is DFQATT and CDR2 is SNEGSKA in the germline V gene (reference sequence). The CDR3 sequence: CSARDPSGYGYTF. CDR3 nucleotide sequence: TGCAGTGCTAGAGATCCGTCGGGATATGGCTACACCTTC.

There are a few counts of this clonotype. The chain joins TRBV11-2 to TRBJ2-7; 9 nucleotides match TRBD1. This CDR3 has 14 amino acids. The trim removed 5 bases at V and 3 bases at J, leaving 5 bases unmatched. The V gene's germline CDR1 is SGHAT and CDR2 FQNNGV. CDR3 nucleotides: TGTGCCAGCAGCGCGTGGACAGGGGACTACGAGCAGTACTTC. It translates to CASSAWTGDYEQYF. The variable domain in full, with the rest retrieved from reference TRBV11-2 and TRBJ2-7, is EAGVAQSPRYKIIEKRQSVAFWCNPISGHATLYWYQQILGQGPKLLIQFQNNGVVDDSQLPKDRFSAERLKGVDSTLKIQPAKLEDSAVYLCASSAWTGDYEQYFGPGTRLTVT.